This T cell receptor beta chain was documented in a study of T cells in Graves' hyperthyroidism and ophthalmopathy. Study results and caveats: A model of 13 V-J pairs discriminated ophthalmopathy from stable hyperthyroidism.

This clonotype has at least ten counts. The target antigen is unknown. The investigators amplified TCR beta CDR3 regions from RNA transcripts. In the first-round RT-PCR of the TCR CDR3, the HTBI primer set was used. TCRdb redid the calling of the multiplex PCR reads with MiXCR, one entry per CDR3 protein. The table records some 620,000 distinct CDR3 sequences, roughly 15% of them present only once. The TCR comes from a woman aged 30 to 39 with Graves' hyperthyroidism. Sample: blood.

The CDR3 sequence is CASSQERTSGMYEQYF. CDR3 coding DNA: TGTGCCAGCAGCCAAGAGCGGACTAGTGGTATGTACGAGCAGTACTTC. V and J are TRBV3-1 and TRBJ2-7; 7 nucleotides match TRBD2. The CDR3 consists of 16 residues. J gave up 4 bases and V 0 bases, and 9 bases lay outside the gene matches. In germline, CDR1 is LGHDT, CDR2 YNNKEL (reference sequence).